Listed below are T cell receptor beta chains from one sample, sequenced in a study of cytomegalovirus exposure and HLA in healthy donors. The data were produced by immunoSEQ multiplex PCR, yet TCRdb's version contains in-frame clones alone and is incomplete. The sample records about 160,000 clones, about 86% being singletons. Sequenced sample: PBMCs. These receptors were collected from a woman younger than 35 in good health and CMV-seronegative. Each CDR3 is given with its conserved first and last residue. A D gene is named only where the DNA matches it firmly. Where a row states a size, it is once, few, many or the class of an expanded clone; other rows omit it.

size	V	D	J	DNA	CDR3
.	TRBV2	.	TRBJ2-7	TGTGCCAGCAGGGTGGACATTTACGAGCAGTACTTC	CASRVDIYEQYF
.	TRBV6-1	.	TRBJ2-7	TGTGCCAGCAGTGAATTCCCAGGTTACGAGCAGTACTTC	CASSEFPGYEQYF
.	TRBV6-6	TRBD1	TRBJ2-7	TGTGCCAGCACCCGACAGGGAAACGAGCAGTACTTC	CASTRQGNEQYF
.	TRBV7-2	.	TRBJ2-2	TGTGCCAGCAGCCCTCCCGGGACCGGGGAGCTGTTTTTT	CASSPPGTGELFF
.	TRBV5-6	.	TRBJ1-2	TGTGCCAGCACCAAACCCGGGGGGGGCGCGGGCTACACCTTC	CASTKPGGGAGYTF
few	TRBV4-1	.	TRBJ1-1	TGCGCCAGCAGTCACCCTTTAGCCCAACCGAACACTGAAGCTTTCTTT	CASSHPLAQPNTEAFF
.	TRBV9	TRBD1	TRBJ1-1	TGTGCCAGCAGCCCACGAACAACAGGGGGCGAGGGCTCGACTGAAGCTTTCTTT	CASSPRTTGGEGSTEAFF
.	TRBV6-1	TRBD1	TRBJ1-6	TGTGCCAGCAGCCCGGACAGGGGGTATTCACCCCTCCACTTT	CASSPDRGYSPLHF
.	TRBV5-6	.	TRBJ2-1	TGTGCCAGCAGCTTGGGGCTAGCCGGCCCCTACAATGAGCAGTTCTTC	CASSLGLAGPYNEQFF
.	TRBV30	TRBD2	TRBJ2-1	TGTGCCTGGTCCGCCGGGACTAGCGGGGGCAATGAGCAGTTCTTC	CAWSAGTSGGNEQFF
.	TRBV30	.	TRBJ1-3	TGTGCCTGGAGTACCGGCTCTGGAAACACCATATATTTT	CAWSTGSGNTIYF
.	TRBV6-5	.	TRBJ1-6	TGTGCCAGCAGTTACTTACAGAATCAGTATTCACCCCTCCACTTT	CASSYLQNQYSPLHF
.	TRBV2	.	TRBJ1-1	TGTGCCAGCAGTGAAGCTCAAGATTCTACTTGGTTT	CASSEAQDSTWF
.	TRBV11-2	TRBD1	TRBJ2-5	TGTGCCAGCAGCAAGTCCGGGACAGGGGCTGAAAAGACCCAGTACTTC	CASSKSGTGAEKTQYF
.	TRBV5-1	TRBD1	TRBJ1-2	TGCGCCAGCAGCTCGACAGGGGGCATCTATGGCTACACCTTC	CASSSTGGIYGYTF
.	TRBV6-1	TRBD1	TRBJ2-3	TGTGCCAGCATCCGACAGGGGGCCGGCACAGATACGCAGTATTTT	CASIRQGAGTDTQYF
.	TRBV27	.	TRBJ2-3	TGTGCCAGCAGCTCACTCAGGCCACAGCGCACAGATACGCAGTATTTT	CASSSLRPQRTDTQYF
.	TRBV5-6	.	TRBJ1-5	TGTGCCAGCAGCGAAGTGGAGGGGCCCCAGCATTTT	CASSEVEGPQHF
.	TRBV6-5	.	TRBJ2-1	TGTGCCAGCAGTTACCACTGGAGCTCCTACAATGAGCAGTTCTTC	CASSYHWSSYNEQFF